One sample yielded the 28 T cell receptor beta chains listed below, sequenced in a study of beta chain features in type 1 diabetes. Reverse transcribing all isolated RNA meant expressed TCRB transcripts were sequenced. The protocol was immunoSEQ multiplex PCR, while the TCRdb copy is restricted to in-frame clones and leaves out a portion. Of approximately 150,000 clones in the sample, less than 11% were seen once. Specimen: naive CD4+ T cells from blood. The receptors derive from a man aged 18 to 35 in good health.

The rearrangement joins TRBV6-1 to TRBJ2-7; 14 bases map to TRBD2. CDR1 and CDR2 (germline): MNHNS, SASEGT. This CDR3 spans 14 amino acids. V lost 6 bases and J lost 3; bases outside the gene matches: 1. CDR3 bases: TGTGCCAGCAGCGGGACTAGCGGGGGCTACGAGCAGTACTTC. Encoded protein: CASSGTSGGYEQYF.

This chain links TRBV27 with TRBJ2-5, with a possible D match to TRBD2 (7 bases). Germline V lookup: CDR1 MNHEY, CDR2 SMNVEV (reference sequence). V was shortened by 8 bases and J by 5 bases, with 15 bases between the two germline ends. This CDR3 contains 13 residues. This CDR3 is CASQRGGRETQYF. In DNA, the CDR3 is TGTGCCAGCCAGAGGGGGGGCAGGGAGACCCAGTACTTC.

This clone turned up a few times. The CDR3 nucleotides read TGTGCCACCCAACGCTCGGGGATAGGCTCCTACGAGCAGTACTTC. Translating gives CATQRSGIGSYEQYF. The chain uses TRBV19 and TRBJ2-7, with D possibly being TRBD2 (5 bases). This CDR3 region has 15 residues. V was shortened by 10 bases and J by 0 bases, with 19 bases between the two germline ends. Germline CDR1 reads LNHDA; CDR2 reads SQIVND (reference sequence).

The chain uses TRBV28 and TRBJ2-7, with 7 bases matching TRBD1. V lost 4 bases to trimming and J lost 2 bases; unmatched junction nucleotides: 8. CDR1 is MDHEN, CDR2 SYDVKM, per germline. The CDR3 extends over 15 amino acids. For the CDR3, the DNA is TGTGCCAGCAGTTCCCCGACAGGGATTGCCTACGAGCAGTACTTC. This translates into CASSSPTGIAYEQYF.

A few counts support this clone. The chain recombines TRBV18 with TRBJ2-5; D possibly corresponds to TRBD2 (5 bases). The J call is in doubt because the DNA end fits TRBJ2-7 better. Germline V lookup: CDR1 KGHSH, CDR2 LQKENI. The CDR3 is 13 residues long. This CDR3 is CASSPAGGYEQYF. The CDR3 DNA sequence: TGTGCCAGCTCACCAGCGGGTGGGTACGAGCAGTACTTC.

The chain uses TRBV7-2 and TRBJ1-2; 9 positions agree with TRBD1. V was clipped by 5 bases and J by 8 bases; unmatched bases: 9. Germline V gene sequence: CDR1 SGHTA, CDR2 FQGNSA. This CDR3 is built from 14 residues. CDR3 sequence reads: CASSLMGQGQGYTF. DNA for the CDR3: TGTGCCAGCAGCCTGATGGGACAGGGTCAGGGCTACACCTTC.

The chain recombines TRBV25-1 with TRBJ1-2, with a weak D call TRBD1 (6 bases). CDR1 MGHDK and CDR2 SYGVNS come from the germline V gene. The CDR3 covers 13 residues. The V end lost 4 bases, the J end lost 5 bases, and 11 bases lay between the germline ends. In DNA, the CDR3 is TGTGCCAGCAGTGGAGGGGGGGCGTATGGCTACACCTTC. Translating gives CASSGGGAYGYTF.

The V and J genes are TRBV6-5 and TRBJ1-5; D may be TRBD1 (5 bases). V lost 0 bases and J lost 5, with 8 bases in between. The length of the CDR3 is 14 residues. Germline V gene data show CDR1 as MNHEY and CDR2 as SVGAGI. DNA for the CDR3: TGTGCCAGCAGTTACTCTTCGACAGATCAGCCCCAGCATTTT. This sequence encodes CASSYSSTDQPQHF.

The chain carries TRBV2 and TRBJ1-2; D might be TRBD1 (6 bases). The CDR3 is made up of 15 amino acids. V lost 6 bases, J lost 4 bases, and 18 bases lay in between. Germline CDR1 reads SNHLY; CDR2 reads FYNNEI. As DNA, the CDR3 is TGTGCCAGCAGCCGTACCGGGACAAGCATCTATGGCTACACCTTC. This sequence encodes CASSRTGTSIYGYTF.

The chain joins TRBV28 to TRBJ2-3, with 8 bases identical to TRBD1. V lost 6 bases to trimming and J lost 5 bases; unmatched junction nucleotides: 10. Germline loops: CDR1 MDHEN, CDR2 SYDVKM. This CDR3 comprises 15 residues. CDR3 sequence: CASSPRTGTVDTQYF. In nucleotides, the CDR3 is TGTGCCAGCAGCCCTCGGACAGGGACAGTAGATACGCAGTATTTT.

Only one count was recorded for this clone. V usage is TRBV27 and J usage is TRBJ1-2; tentative D call: TRBD1 (6 bases). The CDR3 totals 14 residues. Looked up from germline, CDR1 is MNHEY and CDR2 is SMNVEV (reference sequence). V was shortened by 3 bases and J by 9 bases, with 17 bases between the two germline ends. The CDR3 region has the DNA TGTGCCAGCAGTTTCACAGGGTGGAGTAGCAGCTACACCTTC. This sequence encodes CASSFTGWSSSYTF.

This clone was found a few times. V usage is TRBV2 and J usage is TRBJ2-3; tentatively, D is TRBD2 (5 bases). CDR3 size: 17 residues. V was pared by 1 base and J by 2 bases, with 16 bases between. Germline CDR1 and CDR2: SNHLY and FYNNEI. DNA for the CDR3: TGTGCCAGCAGTGAAGTAATCGGACGGGGAGACACAGATACGCAGTATTTT. This codes for CASSEVIGRGDTDTQYF.

This clone was detected only a few times. This rearrangement joins TRBV7-8 to TRBJ1-5; D unclear. Germline CDR1 and CDR2: SGHVS and FQNEAQ. The CDR3 runs to 14 residues. V lost 5 bases to trimming and J lost 2 bases, with 10 bases between them. The CDR3 sequence is CASSDRLGNQPQHF. In DNA form, the CDR3 reads TGTGCCAGCAGCGATCGGTTGGGCAATCAGCCCCAGCATTTT.

Concerning this clone itself: Mismatch with germline at one junction end may stem from a read error. The chain uses TRBV5-4 and TRBJ2-7; the match to TRBD1 covers 7 bases. Germline V gives CDR1 SGHNT, CDR2 YYREEE (reference sequence). CDR3 length: 17 residues. The DNA of the CDR3 is TGCGCCAGCAGCCAAGCCACCCTCGGGACAGCCACCTACGAGCAGTACTTC. The encoded protein is CASSQATLGTATYEQYF.

The sample holds a few counts of this clone. V gene TRBV7-6 combines with J gene TRBJ2-5; the D gene is possibly TRBD2 (5 bases). CDR1 is SGHVS, CDR2 FNYEAQ, per germline. The CDR3 covers 15 residues. V was shortened by 5 bases and J by 5 bases, with 18 bases between the two germline ends. CDR3 in amino acids: CASSRGNQAVETQYF. In nucleotides, the CDR3 is TGTGCCAGCAGCAGAGGGAACCAAGCGGTTGAGACCCAGTACTTC.

This clone was detected many times. The rearrangement links TRBV18 to TRBJ2-3; D possibly corresponds to TRBD2 (5 bases). The V gene's germline CDR1 is KGHSH and CDR2 LQKENI. V was clipped by 1 base and J by 2 bases, with 10 bases between them. The CDR3 is 15 residues long. CDR3 bases: TGTGCCAGCTCACCACTTGGGAGCCCCACAGATACGCAGTATTTT. Translated: CASSPLGSPTDTQYF.

The chain employs TRBV25-1 and TRBJ2-1, with D possibly matching TRBD1 (5 bases). Germline assignment: CDR1 MGHDK and CDR2 SYGVNS. V lost 4 bases and J lost 7, with 11 bases in between. The CDR3 runs 13 residues. CDR3 bases: TGTGCCAGCAGTGTAGGGGCAAGAAATGAGCAGTTCTTC. Encoded protein: CASSVGARNEQFF.

This clone has just a few counts. The gene calls are TRBV6-1 and TRBJ2-2, with no clear D. Trimming removed 3 bases from V and 0 bases from J, with 5 bases in between. The germline V gene has CDR1 MNHNS and CDR2 SASEGT. This CDR3 is 14 amino acids long. CDR3 sequence: CASSDRSNTGELFF. In DNA form, the CDR3 reads TGTGCCAGCAGTGACAGATCGAACACCGGGGAGCTGTTTTTT.

The CDR3, as DNA: TGTGCCAGCAGCTTAAGGCCAGGGACTTACTACGAGCAGTACTTC. Translation: CASSLRPGTYYEQYF. The chain employs TRBV11-2 and TRBJ2-7; the D gene is possibly TRBD2 (6 bases). This CDR3 has 15 residues. V was cut by 2 bases and J by 3 bases, with 14 bases left in between. The V gene's germline CDR1 is SGHAT and CDR2 FQNNGV. Complete variable domain (other parts from reference TRBV11-2 and TRBJ2-7): EAGVAQSPRYKIIEKRQSVAFWCNPISGHATLYWYQQILGQGPKLLIQFQNNGVVDDSQLPKDRFSAERLKGVDSTLKIQPAKLEDSAVYLCASSLRPGTYYEQYFGPGTRLTVT.

The rearrangement joins TRBV28 to TRBJ1-2; 10 positions match TRBD1. Germline V gene data show CDR1 as MDHEN and CDR2 as SYDVKM. There are 13 residues in the CDR3. Losses at the gene ends were 6 bases for V and 8 bases for J; bases not matched to a gene: 6. The DNA of the CDR3 is TGTGCCAGCAGAGAGGGACAGGGGTTGGGCTACACCTTC. Translation gives CASREGQGLGYTF.

V is TRBV7-9 and J is TRBJ2-6; D ambiguous. The germline V and J ends were trimmed by 3 bases and 0 bases, with 12 bases remaining between them. The V gene's germline CDR1 is SEHNR and CDR2 FQNEAQ (reference sequence). The CDR3 spans 17 residues. The CDR3 loop reads CASSLYYSNSGANVLTF. CDR3 DNA sequence: TGTGCCAGCAGCTTGTATTACTCTAACTCTGGGGCCAACGTCCTGACTTTC.

This clone was counted only a few times. The chain joins TRBV10-3 to TRBJ2-1; 14 bases agree with TRBD2. V dropped 8 bases and J dropped 3; count of bases not matched to a gene: 3. The CDR3 is 15 amino acids. CDR1 is ENHRY, CDR2 SYGVKD, per germline. CDR3 residues: CAIRTSGGSYNEQFF. The CDR3 DNA is TGTGCCATCCGGACTAGCGGGGGGAGCTACAATGAGCAGTTCTTC.

The chain couples TRBV11-2 to TRBJ1-2; 8 positions match TRBD1. The CDR3 length is 14 residues. In germline, CDR1 is SGHAT, CDR2 FQNNGV. The ends lost 5 bases at V and 7 bases at J; junction bases unmatched: 9. For the CDR3, the DNA is TGTGCCAGCAGCCATTGGACAGGGTTTATTGGCTACACCTTC. This sequence encodes CASSHWTGFIGYTF.

There are many counts of this clone. The chain has TRBV4-3 and TRBJ1-2; D unclear. V lost 1 base and J lost 6, with 12 bases in between. There are 14 residues in the CDR3. In germline, CDR1 is LGHNA, CDR2 YSLEER. CDR3 in DNA: TGCGCCAGCAGCCAAGTGGAGCGGAATAATGGCTACACCTTC. This gives the protein CASSQVERNNGYTF.

This clone appeared a few times. The V gene is TRBV4-3, the J gene TRBJ2-7; tentatively, D is TRBD2 (6 bases). The CDR3 runs to 15 residues. V was shortened by 6 bases and J by 5 bases, with 20 bases between the two germline ends. From germline, CDR1 is LGHNA and CDR2 YSLEER. The CDR3 bases are TGCGCCAGCAGTTTTGATCGGGGGAAAGACGACGAGCAGTACTTC. Translation gives CASSFDRGKDDEQYF.

The V call is TRBV5-1, the J call TRBJ1-6; 7 positions agree with TRBD1. The CDR3 is made up of 15 amino acids. Germline V gives CDR1 SGHRS, CDR2 YFSETQ. The ends lost 2 bases at V and 5 bases at J; junction bases unmatched: 4. CDR3 sequence reads: CASSFRGFDNSPLHF. CDR3 bases: TGCGCCAGCAGCTTCAGGGGGTTCGATAATTCACCCCTCCACTTT.

This clone was found many times. The genes are TRBV30 and TRBJ2-1; no clear D. The CDR3 consists of 13 residues. The germline gives CDR1 GTSNPN, CDR2 SVGIG (reference sequence). Trimming took off 0 bases at V and 5 bases at J, with 8 bases between the two ends. For the CDR3, the DNA is TGTGCCTGGAGTGTATCCAGTGACAATGAGCAGTTCTTC. The encoded protein is CAWSVSSDNEQFF.

The chain joins TRBV5-1 to TRBJ2-5, with TRBD1 matching 10 bases. The assigned J gene may be wrong: the sequence end matches TRBJ2-7 better. The germline V gene has CDR1 SGHRS and CDR2 YFSETQ. The CDR3 contains 14 residues. The CDR3 coding sequence is TGCGCCAGCAGCGCCGGACAGGGGGCCTACGAGCAGTACTTC. Its protein product is CASSAGQGAYEQYF.